This T cell receptor beta chain is drawn from a study of T cells after yellow fever vaccination (dated by TCRdb to about 2019). Notes on the research overall: Libraries from fractions with low cell numbers were prepared with the SMART-Seq v4 Ultra Low Input RNA kit. To follow T-cell clones before and after both primary and booster YFV17D yellow fever vaccination, bulk TCR alpha and beta repertoires underwent longitudinal sequencing. The cohort comprised two healthy male donors, one aged 18 to 30 and one aged 30 to 40 years. Blood was collected at multiple timepoints before and after primary and secondary immunization, and bulk PBMC replicates and cell subsets were isolated.

Results the study describes overall, beyond this receptor: The secondary T-cell response was weaker than the primary response but faster, peaking on day 5 instead of day 15. Only two donors were included in the study, so the extent to which the findings can be generalized is limited. A small fraction of clonotypes appeared in both the CD4 and CD8 compartments, likely as a result of convergent recombination. Computational filtering was required because FACS-sorted repertoires could contain abundant contaminating clonotypes from the bulk population. After the booster, most clones that had expanded after primary vaccination were detected again (approximately 95% of CD4 and more than 85% of CD8), suggesting broad maintenance of memory.

The table lists this clonotype with many counts. Its antigen remains unidentified. Per-base qualities were not stored, and no clone one base away is much larger. Sequencer: Illumina NovaSeq 6000. Synthesis of TCR cDNA relied on 5'RACE template switching, a step that introduced a universal primer site along with unique molecular identifiers. Priming of cDNA synthesis was performed from both the TCR alpha and TCR beta constant segments. Library amplification used two PCR steps, and the second PCR step added sample barcodes and sequencing adapters. Sequencing of libraries was done on Illumina HiSeq 2500 (2x100 bp) or NovaSeq (2x150 bp). The authors processed their data as follows. Demultiplexing of reads and collapsing into UMI consensus sequences were performed with MIGEC, and V(D)J alignment was carried out with MiXCR. Vaccine-responding clonotypes were defined with edgeR using replicate PBMC samples, requiring FDR below 0.01 and a log2 fold change above 5 up to day 15. Bulk clonotypes were assigned CD4 or CD8 identity according to which sequenced CD4 or CD8 repertoire held them at higher abundance. The raw public reads went through TCRdb reprocessing: fastp at Q25, MiXCR clone calling, in-frame beta chains kept. Duplicate CDR3 protein sequences are folded into a single record with the most common DNA and genes. TCRdb assigned the V and J calls; the authors' analysis was not used. Here the sample has more than 200,000 distinct CDR3 sequences; more than 3.5% occur a single time. The leading ten clones occupy roughly a fifth of the sample.

The treatment or condition label, as the study defines it: live attenuated yellow fever vaccine strain. At each blood-draw timepoint, two biological replicates of bulk PBMCs were collected. A standard Ficoll-Paque protocol was used to isolate PBMCs from peripheral blood. TriZol was used to extract RNA from bulk PBMCs, from CD4 and CD8 fractions, and from dextramer-positive and dextramer-negative fractions. The sample was PBMCs, taken 15 days after the yellow fever booster vaccination. This TCR was sampled from a man between 18 and 35 years old who received the YFV17D yellow fever vaccine.

The CDR3 here reads CSACTESSYNEQFF. The DNA reads TGCAGTGCTTGCACTGAAAGCTCCTACAATGAGCAGTTCTTC. This chain is built from TRBV20-1 and TRBJ2-1, with the D gene too uncertain to name. V and J lose 5 bases and 0 bases, and a span of 11 bases separates them. Per the germline V gene (reference sequence), DFQATT is the CDR1 and SNEGSKA is the CDR2. Taken from cysteine to phenylalanine, the CDR3 has 14 residues. The DNA shown is the 42-base CDR3, in frame from base 1.